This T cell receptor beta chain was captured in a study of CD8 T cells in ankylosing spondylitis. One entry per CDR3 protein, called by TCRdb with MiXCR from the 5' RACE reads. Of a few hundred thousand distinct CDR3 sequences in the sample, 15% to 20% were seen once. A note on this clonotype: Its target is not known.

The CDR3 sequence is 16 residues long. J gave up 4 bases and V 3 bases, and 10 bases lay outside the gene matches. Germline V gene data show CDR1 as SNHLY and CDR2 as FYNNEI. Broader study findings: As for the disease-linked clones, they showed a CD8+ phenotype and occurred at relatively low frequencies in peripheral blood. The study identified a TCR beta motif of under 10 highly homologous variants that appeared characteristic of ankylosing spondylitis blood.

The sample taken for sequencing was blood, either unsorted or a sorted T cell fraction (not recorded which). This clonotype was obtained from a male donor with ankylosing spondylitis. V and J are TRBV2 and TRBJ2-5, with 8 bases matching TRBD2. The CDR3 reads CASSDGVAGRGETQYF. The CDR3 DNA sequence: TGTGCCAGCAGTGACGGGGTAGCGGGGAGGGGAGAGACCCAGTACTTC.